The 21 T cell receptor beta chains listed next were all sequenced from one sample in a study of cytomegalovirus exposure and HLA in healthy donors. Sequencing was performed with immunoSEQ multiplex PCR; in TCRdb, only in-frame clones are kept and a portion is missing. The sample yields fewer than 250,000 clones, around 86% seen once. The specimen was PBMCs. These receptors all come from a woman under 30 in good health and CMV-seronegative.

The gene calls are TRBV28 and TRBJ1-1, with 8 bases aligning to TRBD1. With V trimmed by 6 bases and J by 4 bases, 7 bases remained unmatched. This CDR3 has 14 residues. Per the germline V gene, CDR1 is MDHEN and CDR2 is SYDVKM. The CDR3 nucleotides read TGTGCCAGCAGGATCGGACAGGGTCGCACTGAAGCTTTCTTT. Its protein product is CASRIGQGRTEAFF.

This clone was detected only once. The V call is TRBV15, the J call TRBJ2-5; no reliable D call. Trimming cost V 0 bases and J 4 bases, with 3 bases left between them. The CDR3 contains 12 residues. Germline CDR1 LNHNV, CDR2 YYDKDF (reference sequence). CDR3 amino acids: CATSRDLETQYF. The CDR3 nucleotides are TGTGCCACCAGCAGAGATCTAGAGACCCAGTACTTC.

The V gene is TRBV11-2, the J gene TRBJ2-7, with 8 positions matching TRBD2. This CDR3 comprises 17 residues. CDR1 is SGHAT and CDR2 is FQNNGV in the germline V gene. The junction had 11 bases not matched to a gene; V was cut back by 4 bases and J by 0 bases. The CDR3 is CASSSPGGAAFSYEQYF. The CDR3 DNA follows: TGTGCCAGCAGCTCCCCGGGGGGGGCCGCCTTCTCCTACGAGCAGTACTTC.

This clone has just one count. The gene calls are TRBV12-5 and TRBJ1-6; possible D gene TRBD1, 5 bases. This CDR3 region has 14 residues. Germline V gives CDR1 LGHNT, CDR2 FRNRAP. Trimming left V 7 bases short and J 9 bases short, with 16 bases between. CDR3 region: CASATFSDSSPLHF. CDR3 in DNA: TGTGCTAGTGCAACATTCTCCGACAGTTCACCCCTCCACTTT.

The genes are TRBV2 and TRBJ1-2; D ambiguous. Germline values: CDR1 SNHLY, CDR2 FYNNEI. The CDR3 extends over 17 amino acids. Trimming stripped 6 bases from V and 5 bases from J, with 25 bases between. CDR3 coding DNA: TGTGCCAGCAGGAAAGTCTTTATCGGAGGCTCCAGTTATGGCTACACCTTC. It specifies CASRKVFIGGSSYGYTF.

The chain employs TRBV6-5 and TRBJ2-7, with D hard to call. The CDR3 is 14 amino acids. The V end was cut by 6 bases, the J end by 3 bases, with 15 bases between. CDR1 and CDR2 from the germline V gene are MNHEY and SVGAGI. CDR3 DNA sequence: TGTGCCAGCAGCCAACACGTGCGGTTCTACGAGCAGTACTTC. As protein: CASSQHVRFYEQYF.

The genes are TRBV5-1 and TRBJ2-5; 7 bases line up with TRBD2. Looked up from germline, CDR1 is SGHRS and CDR2 is YFSETQ. V shed 5 bases and J 7 bases; nucleotides not matched to a gene: 11. This CDR3 has 14 amino acids. The DNA for the CDR3 is TGCGCCAGCAGGGCCGGGACTATGAAGGGGACCCAGTACTTC. Translated, it gives CASRAGTMKGTQYF.

V is TRBV7-9 and J is TRBJ1-2, with 8 positions matching TRBD1. The V segment lost 2 bases and the J segment 4 bases; nucleotides outside the gene matches: 6. Germline V gene sequence: CDR1 SEHNR, CDR2 FQNEAQ (reference sequence). CDR3 length: 15 amino acids. CDR3 DNA sequence: TGTGCCAGCAGCTTATGGCAGGGGGCAAGCTATGGCTACACCTTC. This codes for CASSLWQGASYGYTF.

The chain employs TRBV9 and TRBJ1-2; the match to TRBD1 covers 9 bases. The CDR3 has 15 residues. In germline, CDR1 is SGDLS, CDR2 YYNGEE. V lost 4 bases and J lost 5; bases outside the gene matches: 9. In DNA, the CDR3 is TGTGCCAGCAGCCCAAGCGATGGACAGGGGTATGGCTACACCTTC. It yields the protein CASSPSDGQGYGYTF.

The V and J genes are TRBV27 and TRBJ2-3; 7 nucleotides match TRBD2. Germline V gene lookup returns CDR1 MNHEY and CDR2 SMNVEV (reference sequence). V dropped 5 bases and J dropped 5; count of bases not matched to a gene: 13. The CDR3 is 16 residues long. CDR3 region: CASSGKRGYWGDTQYF. In DNA form, the CDR3 reads TGTGCCAGCAGTGGAAAGCGGGGCTACTGGGGAGATACGCAGTATTTT.

This clone was seen a few times. This chain connects TRBV7-9 to TRBJ2-1; D may be TRBD1 (6 bases). Between the trimmed V and J ends, which lost 5 bases and 2 bases, there was a span of 16 bases. Germline CDR1 and CDR2: SEHNR and FQNEAQ (reference sequence). CDR3 length equals 16 residues. DNA for the CDR3: TGTGCCAGCAGCCCGAGGGGGACGGATACCTACAATGAGCAGTTCTTC. Residues: CASSPRGTDTYNEQFF.

CDR3 DNA sequence: TGTGCCAGCAGTTCCGCGGACAGGGGTGTCGGTCAGCCCCAGCATTTT. It encodes CASSSADRGVGQPQHF. V is TRBV6-5 and J is TRBJ1-5; 9 bases are shared with TRBD1. V shed 4 bases and J 6 bases; nucleotides not matched to a gene: 10. This CDR3 comprises 16 residues. The germline CDR1 and CDR2 sequences are MNHEY and SVGAGI.

The chain joins TRBV5-1 to TRBJ2-7, with 7 nucleotides matching TRBD1. The CDR3 is 14 amino acids. Germline V CDR1 and CDR2: SGHRS, YFSETQ. Unmatched junction bases numbered 4, after V lost 0 bases and J lost 4 bases. CDR3 sequence: CASSLVDRVYEQYF. CDR3 DNA: TGCGCCAGCAGCTTGGTTGACAGGGTATACGAGCAGTACTTC.

CDR3 in DNA: TGTGCCAGCAGCTCCGTAGCATACGAGCAGTACTTC. Encoded protein: CASSSVAYEQYF. The gene calls are TRBV7-9 and TRBJ2-7; D remains ambiguous. Germline lookup yields CDR1 SEHNR and CDR2 FQNEAQ (reference sequence). The CDR3 is made up of 12 amino acids. Trimming pared 4 bases from V and 4 bases from J, leaving 8 bases between. The full variable domain, with the rest looked up from reference TRBV7-9 and TRBJ2-7, is DTGVSQNPRHKITKRGQNVTFRCDPISEHNRLYWYRQTLGQGPEFLTYFQNEAQLEKSRLLSDRFSAERPKGSFSTLEIQRTEQGDSAMYLCASSSVAYEQYFGPGTRLTVT.

The gene calls are TRBV27 and TRBJ2-2; D might be TRBD2 (5 bases). Germline CDR1 is MNHEY and CDR2 is SMNVEV (reference sequence). This CDR3 has 15 residues. V lost 5 bases to trimming and J lost 1 base, with 11 bases between them. The CDR3 protein is CASSRGQWNTGELFF. In nucleotides, the CDR3 is TGTGCCAGCAGTCGCGGGCAATGGAACACCGGGGAGCTGTTTTTT.

The chain employs TRBV4-1 and TRBJ1-6, with a weak D call TRBD1 (6 bases). The CDR3 has 15 residues. The V gene's germline CDR1 is MGHRA and CDR2 YSYEKL. V lost 6 bases and J lost 7, with 16 bases in between. The CDR3 region has the DNA TGCGCCAGCAGAAATCCGGGGAGGGGGAATTCACCCCTCCACTTT. Amino acid sequence: CASRNPGRGNSPLHF.

The table lists this clone with a few counts. The CDR3 coding sequence is TGTGCCTGGAGCAGGACAGGGGGCGCGAACACTGAAGCTTTCTTT. It encodes CAWSRTGGANTEAFF. This chain joins TRBV30 and TRBJ1-1; 11 nucleotides match TRBD1. This CDR3 is 15 amino acids long. Trimming took 3 bases from V and 1 from J; bases not matched to a gene: 4. Germline V CDR1 and CDR2: GTSNPN, SVGIG (reference sequence).

CDR3 amino acids: CASGPRGKLFF. CDR3 bases: TGTGCTAGTGGCCCCAGGGGAAAACTGTTTTTT. The chain has TRBV12-5 and TRBJ1-4, with a weak D call TRBD1 (6 bases). The CDR3 runs to 11 residues. Germline V gives CDR1 LGHNT, CDR2 FRNRAP. V lost 6 bases and J 10 bases, leaving 9 bases between the germline ends.

The rearrangement links TRBV9 to TRBJ2-6; D remains ambiguous. CDR3 length equals 18 residues. Germline CDR1 SGDLS, CDR2 YYNGEE. V was trimmed by 4 bases and J by 0 bases, leaving 17 bases between them. The CDR3 DNA reads as TGTGCCAGCAGCCACCCCGGGTACTCATTCTCTGGGGCCAACGTCCTGACTTTC. Residues: CASSHPGYSFSGANVLTF. Looking up the rest from reference TRBV9 and TRBJ2-6 gives the full variable domain: DSGVTQTPKHLITATGQRVTLRCSPRSGDLSVYWYQQSLDQGLQFLIQYYNGEERAKGNILERFSAQQFPDLHSELNLSSLELGDSALYFCASSHPGYSFSGANVLTFGAGSRLTVL.

Here the CDR3 reads CASSPTEHSFREVEREQYF. The CDR3 nucleotides are TGTGCCAGCTCACCGACAGAACACTCCTTTCGGGAGGTCGAGCGCGAGCAGTACTTC. J is TRBJ2-7 and V is TRBV18; 7 nucleotides align to TRBD2. The junction had 23 bases not matched to a gene; V was cut back by 3 bases and J by 6 bases. From germline, CDR1 is KGHSH and CDR2 LQKENI. The CDR3 has 19 residues.

This clone was picked up one time. The genes are TRBV29-1 and TRBJ1-2, with 9 positions matching TRBD1. The CDR3 has 11 residues. Germline-derived CDR1 and CDR2 are SQVTM and ANQGSEA. J was trimmed by 14 bases and V by 3 bases; bases with no gene match: 7. The CDR3 spells CSVDKTGGSTF. CDR3 bases: TGCAGCGTTGACAAGACAGGGGGGAGTACCTTC.